One and the same sample provided the 19 T cell receptor beta chains below, sequenced in a study of T cells after yellow fever vaccination. TCRdb recomputed calls from the 5' RACE reads with MiXCR, one row per CDR3 protein. This table has around 600,000 distinct CDR3 sequences, about 12% appearing once. Sequenced material: PBMCs, taken on the day of the yellow fever booster vaccination. All receptors come from a man aged 25-45 years who received the YFV17D yellow fever vaccine.

The V gene is TRBV7-8, the J gene TRBJ2-2; D is undetermined. The V end lost 0 bases, the J end lost 2 bases, and 10 bases lay between the germline ends. Germline V gene lookup returns CDR1 SGHVS and CDR2 FQNEAQ. This CDR3 spans 16 amino acids. CDR3 DNA sequence: TGTGCCAGCAGCTTAGCTACAGTGGTAAACACCGGGGAGCTGTTTTTT. It yields the protein CASSLATVVNTGELFF.

In DNA, the CDR3 is TGTGCCATCGGCCCTGCGTTGGATGAGCAGTTCTTC. Amino acids: CAIGPALDEQFF. The chain uses TRBV4-2 and TRBJ2-1; D gene ambiguous. The germline CDR1 and CDR2 sequences are LGHNA and YNFKEQ. This CDR3 spans 12 amino acids. V dropped 10 bases and J dropped 8 bases, with 15 bases sitting between them.

The sample holds a few counts of this clonotype. The rearrangement uses TRBV7-9 and TRBJ2-5, with D possibly being TRBD1 (6 bases). Germline V gene data show CDR1 as SEHNR and CDR2 as FQNEAQ (reference sequence). The ends were cut back, 5 bases at V and 3 bases at J, with 13 bases in the middle. The CDR3 length is 14 residues. The CDR3 nucleotides are TGTGCCAGCAGCGCGACACAGGGTGAAGAGACCCAGTACTTC. This codes for CASSATQGEETQYF.

The sample holds a few counts of this clonotype. The chain couples TRBV7-2 to TRBJ2-7, with unresolved D. V lost 2 bases, J lost 4 bases, and 18 bases lay in between. CDR1 and CDR2 (germline): SGHTA, FQGNSA. CDR3 size: 16 residues. In DNA, the CDR3 is TGTGCCAGCAGCTTAAGTGGCCAGTTAAGGAATTACGAGCAGTACTTC. It yields the protein CASSLSGQLRNYEQYF.

The chain employs TRBV18 and TRBJ2-7, with D unresolved. CDR1 and CDR2 from the germline V gene are KGHSH and LQKENI. V was pared by 5 bases and J by 1 base, with 12 bases between. The length of the CDR3 is 14 residues. The DNA of the CDR3 is TGTGCCAGCTCAACCATTCCGGGTTCCTACGAGCAGTACTTC. Its protein is CASSTIPGSYEQYF.

This clonotype appeared a few times. The chain recombines TRBV7-9 with TRBJ2-1, with 12 bases identical to TRBD2. V was pared by 5 bases and J by 10 bases, with 9 bases of the junction left unmatched. This CDR3 has 15 amino acids. Germline-derived CDR1 and CDR2 are SEHNR and FQNEAQ (reference sequence). In DNA form, the CDR3 reads TGTGCCAGCAGCCCAGGACTAGCGGGACCTAGGGAGCAGTTCTTC. This translates into CASSPGLAGPREQFF. Based on the CDR3 plus reference TRBV7-9 and TRBJ2-1, the full variable domain is DTGVSQNPRHKITKRGQNVTFRCDPISEHNRLYWYRQTLGQGPEFLTYFQNEAQLEKSRLLSDRFSAERPKGSFSTLEIQRTEQGDSAMYLCASSPGLAGPREQFFGPGTRLTVL.

This chain connects TRBV5-1 to TRBJ1-1, with D possibly being TRBD1 (5 bases). Looked up from germline, CDR1 is SGHRS and CDR2 is YFSETQ. Between the trimmed V and J ends, which lost 5 bases and 0 bases, there was a span of 14 bases. The CDR3 consists of 15 residues. The CDR3 region has the DNA TGCGCCAGCAGTCATGAGGGGTTCATGAACACTGAAGCTTTCTTT. It codes for CASSHEGFMNTEAFF.

The gene calls are TRBV11-2 and TRBJ1-2, with D unresolved. Germline assignment: CDR1 SGHAT and CDR2 FQNNGV. The CDR3 covers 14 residues. V lost 2 bases and J 3 bases, leaving 10 bases between the germline ends. The CDR3 bases are TGTGCCAGCAGCTTAAAACAGTATGACTATGGCTACACCTTC. Translated, it gives CASSLKQYDYGYTF.

Only a few counts were recorded for this clonotype. V usage is TRBV28 and J usage is TRBJ2-1, with 11 bases that match TRBD2. The CDR3 runs to 17 residues. The J segment lost 1 base and the V segment lost 5 bases, leaving 7 bases of the junction unmatched. Germline CDR1 MDHEN, CDR2 SYDVKM. This CDR3 is CASSTGLAGKSYNEQFF. The CDR3 DNA reads as TGTGCCAGCAGTACCGGACTAGCGGGTAAATCCTACAATGAGCAGTTCTTC.

The V gene is TRBV3-1, the J gene TRBJ1-1; no clear D. The germline V gene encodes CDR1 LGHDT and CDR2 YNNKEL (reference sequence). V was trimmed by 4 bases and J by 4 bases, leaving 7 bases between them. The CDR3 runs to 12 residues. The CDR3 DNA follows: TGTGCCAGCAGCCCGCCTTCCACTGAAGCTTTCTTT. Protein: CASSPPSTEAFF.

This clonotype was picked up a small number of times. V is TRBV11-2 and J is TRBJ2-5; D might be TRBD1 (5 bases). There are 14 residues in the CDR3. Germline V gives CDR1 SGHAT, CDR2 FQNNGV. V gave up 6 bases and J gave up 6 bases, with 17 bases separating them. DNA for the CDR3: TGTGCCAGCAGACCCTTGCAGGGTACAAAGACCCAGTACTTC. Its translation is CASRPLQGTKTQYF.

The V call is TRBV6-5, the J call TRBJ2-7; D remains ambiguous. The CDR3 loop spans 14 amino acids. The germline V gene has CDR1 MNHEY and CDR2 SVGAGI. V was clipped by 3 bases and J by 4 bases, with 13 bases between them. CDR3 coding DNA: TGTGCCAGCAGTTATTCAGCCCGTGGGTACGAGCAGTACTTC. It yields the protein CASSYSARGYEQYF.

This clonotype was detected a few times. The chain combines TRBV5-6 with TRBJ1-4; a possible D gene is TRBD1 (5 bases). Germline-derived CDR1 and CDR2 are SGHDT and YYEEEE. The V end was cut by 3 bases, the J end by 6 bases, with 15 bases between. This CDR3 is built from 15 residues. The CDR3 nucleotides are TGTGCCAGCAGCTACGAGCGGGGCGGGGATGAAAAACTGTTTTTT. Its translation: CASSYERGGDEKLFF. Variable domain in full (rest from reference TRBV5-6 and TRBJ1-4): DAGVTQSPTHLIKTRGQQVTLRCSPKSGHDTVSWYQQALGQGPQFIFQYYEEEERQRGNFPDRFSGHQFPNYSSELNVNALLLGDSALYLCASSYERGGDEKLFFGSGTQLSVL.

This clonotype came up a few times. This chain joins TRBV7-2 and TRBJ2-7, with D hard to call. With 5 bases removed from V and 9 bases from J, the gap between germline ends came to 20 bases. The CDR3 length is 14 residues. Germline V CDR1 and CDR2: SGHTA, FQGNSA. The CDR3: CASSAISESHRQYF. The DNA of the CDR3 is TGTGCCAGCAGCGCAATAAGCGAGTCTCACCGGCAGTACTTC.

The table lists this clonotype with a few counts. This rearrangement joins TRBV27 to TRBJ1-1; D possibly corresponds to TRBD1 (6 bases). Per the germline V gene, CDR1 is MNHEY and CDR2 is SMNVEV (reference sequence). Trimming cost V 8 bases and J 11 bases, with 18 bases left between them. The CDR3 sequence is 12 residues long. The DNA of the CDR3 is TGTGCCAGCGCCGGACAGTCGAGGGCGGCTTTCTTT. Its protein product is CASAGQSRAAFF.

The chain has TRBV5-1 and TRBJ2-7; possible D gene TRBD2, 5 bases. V shed 0 bases and J shed 6 bases, with 16 bases lying between them. The V gene's germline CDR1 is SGHRS and CDR2 YFSETQ. This CDR3 contains 15 residues. The CDR3 nucleotides read TGCGCCAGCAGCTTGGATAGCGCGCGGGCGGGCGAGCAGTACTTC. Translation gives CASSLDSARAGEQYF. The whole variable domain, remainder taken from reference TRBV5-1 and TRBJ2-7, is KAGVTQTPRYLIKTRGQQVTLSCSPISGHRSVSWYQQTPGQGLQFLFEYFSETQRNKGNFPGRFSGRQFSNSRSEMNVSTLELGDSALYLCASSLDSARAGEQYFGPGTRLTVT.

The V call is TRBV20-1, the J call TRBJ2-1; 11 bases line up with TRBD1. After removal of 0 bases from V and 8 bases from J, the junction contained 12 bases not matched to a gene. CDR1 is DFQATT, CDR2 SNEGSKA, per germline (reference sequence). This CDR3 has 17 residues. In DNA, the CDR3 is TGCAGTGCTAGAGATGCAGTGGGTGGACAGGGGGCCCATGAGCAGTTCTTC. Translated, it gives CSARDAVGGQGAHEQFF.

This clonotype was counted only a few times. The chain links TRBV5-1 to TRBJ1-1, with D tentatively TRBD1 (5 bases). Trimming removed 4 bases at V and 1 base at J, with 11 bases between. The germline V gene has CDR1 SGHRS and CDR2 YFSETQ. The CDR3 contains 14 residues. Here the CDR3 reads CASSSAGPNTEAFF. CDR3 nucleotide sequence: TGCGCCAGCAGCAGTGCAGGGCCGAACACTGAAGCTTTCTTT.

V and J are TRBV29-1 and TRBJ2-2, with unresolved D. V shed 7 bases and J shed 6 bases, with 15 bases lying between them. The V gene's germline CDR1 is SQVTM and CDR2 ANQGSEA. This CDR3 has 13 residues. CDR3 sequence reads: CSGEESNAGELFF. The CDR3 DNA reads TGCAGCGGCGAAGAGAGTAACGCCGGGGAGCTGTTTTTT.